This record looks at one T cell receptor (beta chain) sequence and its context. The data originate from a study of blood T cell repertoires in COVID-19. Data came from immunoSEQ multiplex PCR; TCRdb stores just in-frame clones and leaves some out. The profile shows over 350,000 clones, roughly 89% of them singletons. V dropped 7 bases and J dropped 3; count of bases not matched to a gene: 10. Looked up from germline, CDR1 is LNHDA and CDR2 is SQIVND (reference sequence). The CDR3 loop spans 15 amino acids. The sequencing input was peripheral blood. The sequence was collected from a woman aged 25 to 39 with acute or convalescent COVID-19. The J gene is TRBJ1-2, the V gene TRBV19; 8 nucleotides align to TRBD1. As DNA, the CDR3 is TGTGCCAGTAATGTCCCTGGACAGGGTGACTATGGCTACACCTTC. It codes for CASNVPGQGDYGYTF.